A selection of T cell receptor beta chains follows, all from one sample in a study of CD8+CD57+ T cells in acquired aplastic anemia. TCRdb itself ran the reads through MiXCR, one entry per CDR3 protein. The data show 270,000 or so distinct CDR3 sequences, with around 82% seen just once and 42% held by the top ten. Sequencing was done on a sample of sorted CD4+, CD8+, or CD8+CD57+ T cells (not recorded which) from PBMCs. The source of these receptors is a human donor with aplastic anemia. Both conserved end residues are part of each CDR3. The order of the fields is V gene, clone size, J gene, D gene, CDR3 protein, CDR3 DNA. The D gene is left open where the match is weak. A row's size may be missing; if present it is once, few, many or a size class.

v_call: TRBV9
clone_size: -
j_call: TRBJ1-1
d_call: -
cdr3_aa: CASSIPNTGNTEAFF
cdr3_nt: TGTGCCAGCAGCATACCCAACACGGGGAACACTGAAGCTTTCTTT

v_call: TRBV7-9
clone_size: -
j_call: TRBJ2-5
d_call: -
cdr3_aa: CASSIGGTQYSEQF
cdr3_nt: TGTGCCAGCAGCATAGGAGGGACCCAGTACTCCGAGCAATTC

v_call: TRBV2
clone_size: -
j_call: TRBJ1-6
d_call: -
cdr3_aa: CASTPLHRDNNSPLHF
cdr3_nt: TGTGCCAGCACCCCTCTCCACCGGGACAATAATTCACCCCTCCACTTT

v_call: TRBV7-9
clone_size: -
j_call: TRBJ2-3
d_call: -
cdr3_aa: CASSSVGTLEDTQYF
cdr3_nt: TGTGCCAGCAGCTCCGTTGGCACGCTCGAGGATACGCAGTATTTT

v_call: TRBV2
clone_size: -
j_call: TRBJ2-6
d_call: -
cdr3_aa: CASGYAGSYGANVLTF
cdr3_nt: TGTGCCAGCGGGTACGCGGGTAGCTACGGGGCCAACGTCCTGACTTTC

v_call: TRBV7-8
clone_size: -
j_call: TRBJ2-1
d_call: -
cdr3_aa: CASSLARGGDTQYQFF
cdr3_nt: TGTGCCAGCAGCTTAGCAAGAGGCGGCGATACGCAGTATCAGTTCTTC

v_call: TRBV7-8
clone_size: -
j_call: TRBJ1-1
d_call: -
cdr3_aa: CASSLAGDHDTQYFF
cdr3_nt: TGTGCCAGCAGCTTAGCGGGAGACCACGACACTCAGTATTTCTTT

v_call: TRBV12-3/TRBV12-4
clone_size: -
j_call: TRBJ1-2
d_call: -
cdr3_aa: CASSEERDGLVYGYTF
cdr3_nt: TGTGCCAGCAGTGAGGAGAGGGACGGGCTCGTATATGGCTACACCTTC

v_call: TRBV7-8
clone_size: -
j_call: TRBJ1-1
d_call: TRBD1
cdr3_aa: CASTDRVRPAEAFF
cdr3_nt: TGTGCCAGCACGGACAGGGTAAGGCCCGCTGAAGCTTTCTTT

v_call: TRBV7-8
clone_size: -
j_call: TRBJ1-5
d_call: -
cdr3_aa: CASGFGGRDTQHF
cdr3_nt: TGTGCCAGCGGCTTCGGGGGAAGAGATACGCAGCATTTT

v_call: TRBV7-2
clone_size: -
j_call: TRBJ2-5
d_call: -
cdr3_aa: CASSRAGSYGTQYF
cdr3_nt: TGTGCCAGCAGCAGAGCGGGTAGCTACGGGACCCAGTACTTC

v_call: TRBV12-5
clone_size: -
j_call: TRBJ1-2
d_call: TRBD1
cdr3_aa: CASGLETGVRYTF
cdr3_nt: TGTGCTAGTGGTTTGGAGACAGGGGTGCGCTACACCTTC

v_call: TRBV11-1
clone_size: -
j_call: TRBJ2-1
d_call: -
cdr3_aa: CASSPLRGYRASNEQFF
cdr3_nt: TGTGCCAGCAGCCCACTCCGGGGGTACAGGGCCTCCAATGAGCAGTTCTTC

v_call: TRBV29-1
clone_size: many
j_call: TRBJ1-2
d_call: -
cdr3_aa: CSVEAYGEEVNGYTF
cdr3_nt: TGCAGCGTTGAAGCTTACGGGGAGGAAGTTAATGGCTACACCTTC

v_call: TRBV15
clone_size: -
j_call: TRBJ2-7
d_call: -
cdr3_aa: CASSNGSGKDEQYF
cdr3_nt: TGTGCCTCCAGTAACGGCAGCGGTAAAGACGAGCAGTACTTC

v_call: TRBV2
clone_size: -
j_call: TRBJ1-5
d_call: -
cdr3_aa: CASSDGGCSFYSNQPQHF
cdr3_nt: TGTGCCAGCAGTGATGGGGGATGTTCCTTTTATAGCAATCAGCCCCAGCATTTT

v_call: TRBV15
clone_size: -
j_call: TRBJ2-7
d_call: -
cdr3_aa: CATSNGQGNYAQYF
cdr3_nt: TGTGCCACCAGCAACGGGCAGGGCAACTACGCCCAGTACTTC

v_call: TRBV5-1
clone_size: -
j_call: TRBJ2-7
d_call: TRBD1
cdr3_aa: CASSLVRGTVYEQYF
cdr3_nt: TGCGCCAGCAGCTTGGTAAGGGGGACAGTCTACGAGCAGTACTTC

v_call: TRBV7-9
clone_size: -
j_call: TRBJ1-1
d_call: -
cdr3_aa: CASSSASQNIGATF
cdr3_nt: TGTGCCAGCAGCTCAGCTTCCCAGAACATTGGCGCCACCTTT

v_call: TRBV7-8
clone_size: -
j_call: TRBJ2-1
d_call: TRBD2
cdr3_aa: CASSLERGGGRQEQFF
cdr3_nt: TGTGCCAGCAGCTTAGAAAGAGGCGGGGGGAGGCAGGAGCAGTTCTTC

v_call: TRBV27
clone_size: many
j_call: TRBJ2-3
d_call: TRBD1
cdr3_aa: CASSHRRWDRGADTQYF
cdr3_nt: TGTGCCAGCAGTCACCGCCGGTGGGACAGGGGTGCAGATACGCAGTATTTT

v_call: TRBV9
clone_size: -
j_call: TRBJ2-5
d_call: -
cdr3_aa: CATSRGREQENFYF
cdr3_nt: TGTGCCACCAGCAGAGGCAGAGAGCAAGAGAATTTTTACTTC

v_call: TRBV5-1
clone_size: -
j_call: TRBJ2-1
d_call: TRBD1
cdr3_aa: CASSLGQGEWSDEQFF
cdr3_nt: TGCGCCAGCAGCTTGGGACAGGGCGAGTGGAGCGATGAGCAGTTCTTC

v_call: TRBV12-3/TRBV12-4
clone_size: -
j_call: TRBJ2-3
d_call: -
cdr3_aa: CASSPLPSTDTQYF
cdr3_nt: TGTGCCAGCTCACCACTCCCTAGCACAGATACGCAGTATTTT

v_call: TRBV11-3
clone_size: -
j_call: TRBJ2-3
d_call: -
cdr3_aa: CASSMGVGADTQYF
cdr3_nt: TGTGCCAGCAGTATGGGAGTAGGGGCCGATACGCAGTATTTT

v_call: TRBV7-2
clone_size: -
j_call: TRBJ1-1
d_call: -
cdr3_aa: CASSLQLTGNTEPFF
cdr3_nt: TGTGCCAGCAGCTTACAACTGACGGGGAACACTGAACCTTTCTTT

v_call: TRBV19
clone_size: -
j_call: TRBJ2-1
d_call: -
cdr3_aa: CASRVVEPPPNTEAF
cdr3_nt: TGTGCCAGTAGGGTCGTAGAGCCACCTCCCAACACTGAAGCTTTC

v_call: TRBV7-2
clone_size: -
j_call: TRBJ1-1
d_call: -
cdr3_aa: CASSPELTGNTEVFF
cdr3_nt: TGTGCCAGCAGCCCAGAGCTCACAGGGAACACTGAAGTCTTCTTT

v_call: TRBV20-1
clone_size: -
j_call: TRBJ1-1
d_call: -
cdr3_aa: CSARDLRTAGEAFF
cdr3_nt: TGCAGTGCTAGAGATCTCCGGACAGCGGGTGAAGCTTTCTTT

v_call: TRBV7-9
clone_size: -
j_call: TRBJ2-3
d_call: -
cdr3_aa: CASSFERRGGRYF
cdr3_nt: TGTGCCAGCAGCTTTGAAAGAAGAGGGGGGAGGTATTTT

v_call: TRBV6-1
clone_size: once
j_call: TRBJ1-6
d_call: TRBD1
cdr3_aa: CASSQGTGGSPLHF
cdr3_nt: TGTGCCAGCAGCCAGGGGACAGGGGGTTCACCCCTCCACTTT

v_call: TRBV7-9
clone_size: once
j_call: TRBJ2-1
d_call: -
cdr3_aa: CASSAGGIYGQTF
cdr3_nt: TGTGCCAGCAGTGCTGGGGGGATCTATGGGCAGACCTTC

v_call: TRBV5-1
clone_size: once
j_call: TRBJ2-1
d_call: -
cdr3_aa: CASSYLAWDKFF
cdr3_nt: TGTGCCAGCAGCTACCTGGCCTGGGATAAGTTCTTC

v_call: TRBV5-4
clone_size: -
j_call: TRBJ2-3
d_call: -
cdr3_aa: CASSPGTTDTQYF
cdr3_nt: TGTGCCAGTAGTCCCGGGACTACAGATACGCAGTATTTT

v_call: TRBV5-4
clone_size: -
j_call: TRBJ2-1
d_call: -
cdr3_aa: CASKSLSAYSEQFF
cdr3_nt: TGTGCCAGCAAAAGTCTTAGCGCCTACAGTGAGCAGTTCTTC

v_call: TRBV9
clone_size: -
j_call: TRBJ2-1
d_call: TRBD2
cdr3_aa: CASSIASGAYYVQFF
cdr3_nt: TGTGCCAGTAGTATAGCTAGCGGTGCGTACTATGTGCAGTTCTTC

v_call: TRBV7-8
clone_size: -
j_call: TRBJ2-6
d_call: -
cdr3_aa: CASSLGRGPAAQYVLTF
cdr3_nt: TGTGCCAGCAGCCTAGGGAGAGGTCCCGCTGCGCAGTATGTCCTGACTTTC

v_call: TRBV2
clone_size: -
j_call: TRBJ2-5
d_call: TRBD2
cdr3_aa: CASIGEGDWRTQYF
cdr3_nt: TGTGCCAGTATTGGGGAGGGTGATTGGCGGACCCAGTACTTC

v_call: TRBV7-3
clone_size: -
j_call: TRBJ2-7
d_call: -
cdr3_aa: CASSLYVGYEQYF
cdr3_nt: TGTGCCAGCAGCTTATACGTCGGCTACGAGCAGTACTTC

v_call: TRBV7-8
clone_size: -
j_call: TRBJ2-7
d_call: TRBD2
cdr3_aa: CASSLAGGLDTRHYF
cdr3_nt: TGCGCCAGCAGCTTAGCGGGGGGCCTCGATACGCGGCATTACTTC

v_call: TRBV4-1
clone_size: -
j_call: TRBJ2-3
d_call: -
cdr3_aa: CASSQGLADGYSF
cdr3_nt: TGCGCCAGCAGCCAAGGCCTTGCAGATGGCTACTCCTTT

v_call: TRBV7-6
clone_size: -
j_call: TRBJ2-1
d_call: -
cdr3_aa: CASTLTRVPSWANQFF
cdr3_nt: TGTGCCAGCACCCTAACGAGGGTCCCCTCCTGGGCCAACCAGTTCTTC

v_call: TRBV19
clone_size: -
j_call: TRBJ2-7
d_call: -
cdr3_aa: CASSNVKGNYEEYF
cdr3_nt: TGTGCCAGCAGTAACGTGAAGGGTAACTACGAGGAGTACTTC

v_call: TRBV29-1
clone_size: few
j_call: TRBJ2-3
d_call: TRBD2
cdr3_aa: CSVETSGTDTQYF
cdr3_nt: TGCAGCGTTGAAACTAGCGGCACAGATACGCAGTATTTT

v_call: TRBV7-8
clone_size: -
j_call: TRBJ2-6
d_call: -
cdr3_aa: CASSFDPDGAALALTF
cdr3_nt: TGTGCCAGCAGCTTTGATCCAGACGGCGCAGCCCTTGCCCTGACTTTC

v_call: TRBV9
clone_size: -
j_call: TRBJ1-4
d_call: -
cdr3_aa: CASSESYSNQPQQKLFF
cdr3_nt: TGTGCCAGCAGTGAGTCGTATAGCAATCAACCCCAGCAAAAACTGTTTTTT